The present T cell receptor beta chain was sequenced within a study of T-cell reconstitution after alpha-beta-depleted transplantation in children. Unique molecular identifiers were incorporated into the prepared TCRbeta library. MiXCR, run by TCRdb on the PCR reads, gives a single entry per CDR3 protein. The sample holds roughly 300,000 distinct CDR3 sequences; 10% are singletons and the top ten take 2% to 3%. Trimming removed 0 bases at V and 3 bases at J, with 9 bases between. CDR1 and CDR2 (germline): SGDLS, YYNGEE. This CDR3 has 14 amino acids. This receptor was taken from a human donor who donated a stem cell graft to a child with acute lymphoblastic leukemia. This rearrangement joins TRBV9 to TRBJ1-1; D is undetermined. Material: PBMCs from the stem cell graft donor, obtained from the stem cell graft. The CDR3 DNA is TGTGCCAGCAGCGTAGTAGACGGTTACACTGAAGCTTTCTTT. Its translation is CASSVVDGYTEAFF. Filled out from reference TRBV9 and TRBJ1-1, the complete variable domain reads DSGVTQTPKHLITATGQRVTLRCSPRSGDLSVYWYQQSLDQGLQFLIQYYNGEERAKGNILERFSAQQFPDLHSELNLSSLELGDSALYFCASSVVDGYTEAFFGQGTRLTVV.